The entry below gives a single T cell receptor (beta chain) sequence along with its context. Germline and junction disagree at one end, which may indicate a read error. There are 17 residues in the CDR3. Germline V CDR1 and CDR2: MNHEY, SMNVEV (reference sequence). This sample is part of a study of blood T cell repertoires in COVID-19. Study-level background: Samples came from the United States, Italy and Spain, spanning acute and convalescent COVID-19. Sources were T cells, B-cell-depleted T cells, or PBMCs; the material itself was cDNA or gDNA.

Study processing details: Quantification of nucleated cells was approximated via reference gene primer amplification. Some clones are missing from TCRdb's copy, which holds only in-frame ones; the method was immunoSEQ multiplex PCR. V, J and clone size are taken as reported in that table, and D and trimming were inferred from the DNA itself. Of just over 250,000 clones in the sample, 88% are singletons; the top ten hold approximately 3.8%. This chain uses TRBV27 with TRBJ1-2; the match to TRBD1 covers 9 bases. The sequencing sample was made of peripheral blood. The receptor comes from a man aged 60 to 69 who had recovered from COVID-19. CDR3 amino acids: CASNLSPGTGSMDGYTF. DNA of the CDR3: TGTGCCAGCAATTTAAGCCCGGGGACAGGGAGTATGGATGGCTACACCTTC.